The clone carrying this T cell receptor beta chain has just a few counts. Antigen specificity is unknown. Each CDR3 protein gets one entry after TCRdb re-called the reads with MiXCR. This table holds approximately 500,000 distinct CDR3 sequences, 16% found once. This sample stems from a study of T cell repertoires in cytomegalovirus infection. General study results and limits: CMV-specific TCR beta clonotypes restricted by HLA-C dominated the ex vivo response.

The sequence derives from a human donor in good health (CMV status not recorded). Some clones in this sample may be carry-over from other donors' samples. Material for sequencing was CD8+ T cells from PBMCs.

This chain's CDR3 is CASSHEGKLPGYTF. The DNA for the CDR3 is TGTGCCAGCAGCCATGAAGGCAAGCTCCCTGGGTACACCTTC. The V and J genes are TRBV3-1 and TRBJ1-2, with D hard to call. Germline V gene lookup returns CDR1 LGHDT and CDR2 YNNKEL (reference sequence). The CDR3 is made up of 14 amino acids. The V end lost 3 bases, the J end lost 11 bases, and 19 bases lay between the germline ends.